What follows describes a single TCR beta chain. This sample stems from a study of blood T cell repertoires in COVID-19. Study overall: T cells, B-cell-depleted T cells, or PBMCs provided the cDNA or gDNA that served as material.

Original methodology: Amplified reference gene primers provided the basis for estimating nucleated cell counts. TCRdb's copy holds only in-frame clones and misses some; the assay was immunoSEQ multiplex PCR. The DNA was the basis for D and trimming; V, J and clone size are from that table. The data contain 100,000 or so clones, around 76% of them seen just once; the ten biggest clones take up roughly a fifth. Germline V gives CDR1 LGHDT, CDR2 YNNKEL (reference sequence). The CDR3 runs 16 residues. V shed 2 bases and J 4 bases; nucleotides not matched to a gene: 3. The sequenced material came from peripheral blood. The sequence came from a woman in her 70s with acute or convalescent COVID-19. The V call is TRBV3-1 (or the pseudogene TRBV3-2), the J call TRBJ2-1, with 12 positions matching TRBD2. The CDR3 here is CASSQQLAGGYNEQFF. The CDR3 DNA reads TGTGCCAGCAGCCAACAACTAGCGGGGGGTTACAATGAGCAGTTCTTC.